One sample yielded the 21 T cell receptor beta chains listed below, sequenced in a study of blood T cell repertoires in COVID-19. Profiling relied on immunoSEQ multiplex PCR, and the TCRdb table lists in-frame clones only, not all of them. The data contain about 260,000 clones, over 80% of them singletons. Sequenced sample: peripheral blood. The receptors were sampled from a woman in her 40s who had recovered from COVID-19.

In this sample, this clone turned up once. V and J are TRBV11-3 and TRBJ2-1; TRBD1 agrees at 8 bases. The CDR3 is 15 residues long. The V gene end was trimmed by 5 bases and the J gene end by 6 bases; junction bases not matched to a gene: 9. Germline V lookup: CDR1 SGHNT, CDR2 YENEEA. As DNA, the CDR3 is TGTGCCAGCAGCCCCGGACAGGGAAGAGTCAATGAGCAGTTCTTC. Its protein product is CASSPGQGRVNEQFF.

V gene TRBV6-2 or TRBV6-3 combines with J gene TRBJ2-2; 9 bases match TRBD2. Per the germline V gene, CDR1 is MNHEY and CDR2 is SVGEGT. CDR3 length equals 16 residues. The J segment lost 6 bases and the V segment lost 5 bases, leaving 10 bases of the junction unmatched. The CDR3 bases are TGTGCCAGCAGTAACGGACTAGCGATCACGGCCGGGGAGCTGTTTTTT. It codes for CASSNGLAITAGELFF.

This clone was seen a few times. The chain is built from TRBV4-2 and TRBJ2-5, with 10 nucleotides matching TRBD2. V shed 0 bases, J shed 5 bases, and the junction held 6 bases outside the gene matches. CDR1 is LGHNA and CDR2 is YNFKEQ in the germline V gene. The CDR3 is made up of 16 amino acids. The DNA for the CDR3 is TGTGCCAGCAGCCAAGATGCTAGCGGGGGTGGGGAGACCCAGTACTTC. Protein sequence: CASSQDASGGGETQYF.

This chain links TRBV15 with TRBJ2-5; D is unclear. This CDR3 is built from 13 residues. CDR1 LNHNV and CDR2 YYDKDF come from the germline V gene (reference sequence). With 5 bases removed from V and 5 bases from J, the gap between germline ends came to 12 bases. The CDR3 is CATSSRLAETQYF. The DNA for the CDR3 is TGTGCCACCAGCTCCCGCTTGGCCGAGACCCAGTACTTC.

This chain links TRBV19 with TRBJ2-7, with 7 bases matching TRBD1. The germline V gene encodes CDR1 LNHDA and CDR2 SQIVND (reference sequence). This CDR3 has 14 residues. V lost 4 bases to trimming and J lost 2 bases; unmatched junction nucleotides: 5. The CDR3 sequence is CASSTRQGTYEQYF. The DNA for the CDR3 is TGTGCCAGTAGTACGCGACAGGGTACCTACGAGCAGTACTTC.

The chain is built from TRBV4-1 and TRBJ2-2, with D maybe TRBD1 (5 bases). The ends were cut back, 4 bases at V and 0 bases at J, with 18 bases in the middle. This CDR3 has 18 amino acids. The germline V gene has CDR1 MGHRA and CDR2 YSYEKL. The CDR3 reads CASSPPENRPTNTGELFF. The DNA of the CDR3 is TGCGCCAGCAGCCCACCAGAGAACAGGCCCACGAACACCGGGGAGCTGTTTTTT.

This clone has just one count. This chain uses TRBV15 with TRBJ2-3; TRBD2 matches 8 bases. The J segment lost 1 base and the V segment lost 1 base, leaving 10 bases of the junction unmatched. Germline V gene lookup returns CDR1 LNHNV and CDR2 YYDKDF (reference sequence). This CDR3 comprises 18 residues. CDR3 nucleotide sequence: TGTGCCACCAGCAGAGGCCCCCTCGGGGGGGAACGCACAGATACGCAGTATTTT. This codes for CATSRGPLGGERTDTQYF.

This clone was recorded a few times. This chain joins TRBV2 and TRBJ1-1; D is ambiguous. Trimming cost V 6 bases and J 3 bases, with 11 bases left between them. CDR3 length equals 13 residues. Germline CDR1 and CDR2: SNHLY and FYNNEI. CDR3 protein: CASRKSGDTEAFF. CDR3 bases: TGTGCCAGCAGGAAGTCCGGGGACACTGAAGCTTTCTTT.

This clone was counted once. This chain connects TRBV27 to TRBJ2-3; D perhaps matches TRBD1 (6 bases). V lost 6 bases and J lost 2, with 12 bases in between. CDR3 length equals 14 residues. Germline V lookup: CDR1 MNHEY, CDR2 SMNVEV (reference sequence). CDR3 in amino acids: CASSLDSYTDTQYF. DNA of the CDR3: TGTGCCAGCAGCTTGGACAGCTACACAGATACGCAGTATTTT.

DNA for the CDR3: TGTGCCAGCAGTCACTTAGCGGGAGGAGGCACCGGGGAGCTGTTTTTT. Residues: CASSHLAGGGTGELFF. This chain uses TRBV6-5 with TRBJ2-2; 10 bases are shared with TRBD2. The CDR3 has 16 residues. V was clipped by 5 bases and J by 4 bases; unmatched bases: 7. Germline V gene data show CDR1 as MNHEY and CDR2 as SVGAGI.

CDR3 DNA: TGTGCCAGCAGTCCATGGACAGGAGGGAATTCACCCCTCCACTTT. Its protein product is CASSPWTGGNSPLHF. This chain links TRBV7-6 with TRBJ1-6; TRBD1 agrees at 7 bases. CDR1 SGHVS and CDR2 FNYEAQ come from the germline V gene. After removal of 6 bases from V and 7 bases from J, the junction contained 9 bases not matched to a gene. The CDR3 loop spans 15 amino acids.

V usage is TRBV29-1 and J usage is TRBJ1-1; 12 bases map to TRBD1. Germline assignment: CDR1 SQVTM and CDR2 ANQGSEA. This CDR3 contains 14 residues. J lost 7 bases, V lost 5 bases, and 8 bases had no gene match. CDR3 bases: TGCAGCGTTTCCGGGACAGGGGGCAATCTTGAAGCTTTCTTT. Its translation: CSVSGTGGNLEAFF.

The chain carries TRBV15 and TRBJ1-1; D unclear. CDR3 length: 13 amino acids. The V and J ends lost 1 base and 5 bases respectively, with 8 bases between them. The germline gives CDR1 LNHNV, CDR2 YYDKDF (reference sequence). The CDR3, as DNA: TGTGCCACCAGCAGAGGGGGAGGTACTGAAGCTTTCTTT. The encoded protein is CATSRGGGTEAFF. Supplemented by reference TRBV15 and TRBJ1-1, the full variable domain reads DAMVIQNPRYQVTQFGKPVTLSCSQTLNHNVMYWYQQKSSQAPKLLFHYYDKDFNNEADTPDNFQSRRPNTSFCFLDIRSPGLGDTAMYLCATSRGGGTEAFFGQGTRLTVV.

The rearrangement uses TRBV9 and TRBJ2-3; TRBD2 might be the D (7 bases). The V gene's germline CDR1 is SGDLS and CDR2 YYNGEE. The CDR3 totals 15 residues. V was pared by 0 bases and J by 2 bases, with 10 bases between. Here the CDR3 reads CASSVAGGATDTQYF. CDR3 nucleotide sequence: TGTGCCAGCAGCGTAGCTGGGGGGGCCACAGATACGCAGTATTTT.

The chain joins TRBV7-2 to TRBJ1-5; D is unclear. Germline CDR1 is SGHTA and CDR2 is FQGNSA. Between the trimmed V and J ends, which lost 1 base and 3 bases, there was a span of 10 bases. The CDR3 sequence is 15 residues long. The CDR3 DNA follows: TGTGCCAGCAGCTTAGTGAGTGGGCCCAATCAGCCCCAGCATTTT. Translating gives CASSLVSGPNQPQHF.

This chain connects TRBV7-6 to TRBJ2-3; 7 positions agree with TRBD1. CDR1 SGHVS and CDR2 FNYEAQ come from the germline V gene. The length of the CDR3 is 16 residues. The trim removed 3 bases at V and 0 bases at J, leaving 6 bases unmatched. CDR3 region: CASSLKLGQSTDTQYF. The CDR3 DNA is TGTGCCAGCAGCTTGAAATTGGGACAGAGCACAGATACGCAGTATTTT.

The genes are TRBV9 and TRBJ1-1; TRBD1 might be the D (5 bases). Germline assignment: CDR1 SGDLS and CDR2 YYNGEE. This CDR3 region has 14 residues. The V end lost 4 bases, the J end lost 0 bases, and 10 bases lay between the germline ends. CDR3 sequence: CASSLDSLNTEAFF. The CDR3 DNA sequence: TGTGCCAGCAGCCTAGACAGTCTGAACACTGAAGCTTTCTTT.

The V call is TRBV19, the J call TRBJ2-6, with D uncertain. The ends were cut back, 10 bases at V and 3 bases at J, with 16 bases in the middle. The CDR3 consists of 15 residues. Germline loops: CDR1 LNHDA, CDR2 SQIVND (reference sequence). CDR3 loop: CATNSPRFGANVLTF. The CDR3 DNA reads TGTGCCACCAACTCCCCCCGATTTGGGGCCAACGTCCTGACTTTC.

V and J are TRBV5-5 and TRBJ1-2; D gene ambiguous. V lost 0 bases and J 3 bases, leaving 12 bases between the germline ends. The CDR3 consists of 15 residues. CDR1 and CDR2 (germline): SGHKS, YYEKEE (reference sequence). The CDR3 loop is CASSLGDLHDYGYTF. DNA of the CDR3: TGTGCCAGCAGCTTGGGAGATCTGCATGACTATGGCTACACCTTC.

The J gene is TRBJ2-7, the V gene TRBV30; a weak D match, TRBD1 (6 bases). The germline V gene has CDR1 GTSNPN and CDR2 SVGIG (reference sequence). CDR3 length equals 17 residues. The V gene lost 0 bases and the J gene lost 0 bases, with 18 bases spanning the gap. The CDR3 reads CAWSVKGQGVSSYEQYF. CDR3 sequence (DNA): TGTGCCTGGAGTGTAAAGGGACAAGGAGTTAGCTCCTACGAGCAGTACTTC.

This chain links TRBV10-1 with TRBJ2-3; 7 bases map to TRBD1. Germline CDR1 WNHNN, CDR2 SYGVQD (reference sequence). The CDR3 runs 16 residues. Losses at the gene ends were 3 bases for V and 2 bases for J; bases not matched to a gene: 8. CDR3 bases: TGCGCCAGCAGTGATTTACGGACAGGAGACACAGATACGCAGTATTTT. Its translation: CASSDLRTGDTDTQYF.